This T cell receptor beta chain was identified in a study of cytomegalovirus exposure and HLA in healthy donors. Study as a whole: Early released data comprised 75 million to 100 million unique TCRs from HLA-typed donors.

Germline V gene data show CDR1 as MDHEN and CDR2 as SYDVKM. Deletions cut 5 bases from V and 3 bases from J, with 2 bases between. The CDR3 has 12 amino acids. Whole-study results and caveats: CMV serostatus stood as the only immune exposure information on hand. In a later analysis, specific HLA alleles were associated with more than 15,000 TCR beta sequences at a 0.05 false discovery rate. In a later analysis, HLA-C alleles had the fewest associated TCRs, DRB1 alleles the most.

Both 60 Vbeta primers and 13 Jbeta primers went into the PCR. Assay used: immunoSEQ multiplex PCR; TCRdb lists only in-frame clones, some missing. Among over 150,000 clones listed, roughly 79% were seen once. This clone has just a few counts. Its target is not known. The sequencing input was PBMCs. This chain joins TRBV28 and TRBJ1-6; D is uncertain. The receptor was derived from a male donor in good health and CMV-seronegative. CDR3 bases: TGTGCCAGCAGTCTCTATAATTCACCCCTCCACTTT. It translates to CASSLYNSPLHF.